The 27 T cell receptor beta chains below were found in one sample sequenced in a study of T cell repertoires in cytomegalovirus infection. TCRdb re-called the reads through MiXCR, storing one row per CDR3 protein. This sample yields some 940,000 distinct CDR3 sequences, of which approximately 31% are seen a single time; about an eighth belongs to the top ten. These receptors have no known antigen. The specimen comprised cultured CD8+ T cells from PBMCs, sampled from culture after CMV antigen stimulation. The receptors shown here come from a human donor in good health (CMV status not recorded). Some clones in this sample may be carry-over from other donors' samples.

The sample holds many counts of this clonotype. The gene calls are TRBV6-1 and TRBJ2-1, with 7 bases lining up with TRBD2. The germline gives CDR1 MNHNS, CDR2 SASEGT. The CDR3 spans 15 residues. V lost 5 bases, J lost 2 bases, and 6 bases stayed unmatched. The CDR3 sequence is CASSYSGTTYNEQFF. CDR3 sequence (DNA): TGTGCCAGCAGTTACAGCGGGACCACCTACAATGAGCAGTTCTTC.

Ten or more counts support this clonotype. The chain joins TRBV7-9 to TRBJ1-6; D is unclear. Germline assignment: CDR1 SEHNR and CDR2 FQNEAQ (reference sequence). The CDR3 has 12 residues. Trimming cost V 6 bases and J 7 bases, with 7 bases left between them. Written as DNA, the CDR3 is TGTGCCAGCAGTACCTCAAATTCACCCCTCCACTTT. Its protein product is CASSTSNSPLHF.

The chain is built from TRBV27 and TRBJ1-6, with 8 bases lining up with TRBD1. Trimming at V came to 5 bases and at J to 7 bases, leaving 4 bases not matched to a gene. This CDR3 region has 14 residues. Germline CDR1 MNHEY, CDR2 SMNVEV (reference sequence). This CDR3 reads CASSPGGPNSPLHF. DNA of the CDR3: TGTGCCAGCAGTCCAGGGGGCCCGAATTCACCCCTCCACTTT.

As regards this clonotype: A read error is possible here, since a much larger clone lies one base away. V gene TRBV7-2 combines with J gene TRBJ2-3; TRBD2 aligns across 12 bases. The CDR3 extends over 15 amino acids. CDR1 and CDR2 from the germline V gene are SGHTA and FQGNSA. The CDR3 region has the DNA TGTGTCAGCAGCTCGCTAGCGGGGGGGCTAGATACGCAGTATTTT. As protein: CVSSSLAGGLDTQYF. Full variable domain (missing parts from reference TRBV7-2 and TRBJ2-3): GAGVSQSPSNKVTEKGKDVELRCDPISGHTALYWYRQSLGQGLEFLIYFQGNSAPDKSGLPSDRFSAERTGGSVSTLTIQRTQQEDSAVYLCVSSSLAGGLDTQYFGPGTRLTVL.

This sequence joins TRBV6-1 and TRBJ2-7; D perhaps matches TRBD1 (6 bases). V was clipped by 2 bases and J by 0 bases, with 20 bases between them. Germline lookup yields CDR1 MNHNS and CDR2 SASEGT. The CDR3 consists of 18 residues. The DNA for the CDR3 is TGTGCCAGCAGTGAACTTGTTGTCGGCAGGGGCAGCTCCTACGAGCAGTACGTC. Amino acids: CASSELVVGRGSSYEQYV.

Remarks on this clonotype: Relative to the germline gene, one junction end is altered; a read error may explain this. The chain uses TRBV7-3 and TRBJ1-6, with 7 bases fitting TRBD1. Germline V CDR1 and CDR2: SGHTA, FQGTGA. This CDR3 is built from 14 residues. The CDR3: CVSSLRGSNSPLHF. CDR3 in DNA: TGTGTCAGCAGCCTCAGGGGGAGCAATTCACCCCTCCACTTT.

CDR3 region: CAISVRDILTYEQYF. CDR3 DNA sequence: TGTGCCATCAGTGTGAGGGACATCTTAACCTACGAGCAGTACTTC. V and J are TRBV10-3 and TRBJ2-7; a possible D gene is TRBD1 (6 bases). This CDR3 is 15 amino acids long. Germline V CDR1 and CDR2: ENHRY, SYGVKD. The V end was cut by 4 bases, the J end by 2 bases, with 15 bases between.

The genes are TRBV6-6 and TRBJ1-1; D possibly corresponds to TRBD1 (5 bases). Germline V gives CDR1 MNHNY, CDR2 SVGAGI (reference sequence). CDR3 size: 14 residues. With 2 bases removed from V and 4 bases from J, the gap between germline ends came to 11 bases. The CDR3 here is CASSYDMGGTEAFF. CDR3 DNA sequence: TGTGCCAGCAGTTACGATATGGGGGGCACTGAAGCTTTCTTT.

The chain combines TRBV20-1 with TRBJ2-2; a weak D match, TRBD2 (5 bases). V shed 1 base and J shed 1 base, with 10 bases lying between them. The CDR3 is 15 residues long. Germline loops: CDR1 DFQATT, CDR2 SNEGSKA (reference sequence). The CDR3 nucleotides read TGCAGTGCTAGAGCTTTGGGGAGGAACACCGGGGAGCTGTTTTTT. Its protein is CSARALGRNTGELFF.

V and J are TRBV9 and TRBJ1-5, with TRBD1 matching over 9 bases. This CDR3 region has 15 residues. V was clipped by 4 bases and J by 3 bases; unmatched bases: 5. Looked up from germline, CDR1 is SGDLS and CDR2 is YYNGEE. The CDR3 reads CASSPGTGNNQPQHF. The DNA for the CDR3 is TGTGCCAGCAGCCCTGGGACAGGGAACAATCAGCCCCAGCATTTT.

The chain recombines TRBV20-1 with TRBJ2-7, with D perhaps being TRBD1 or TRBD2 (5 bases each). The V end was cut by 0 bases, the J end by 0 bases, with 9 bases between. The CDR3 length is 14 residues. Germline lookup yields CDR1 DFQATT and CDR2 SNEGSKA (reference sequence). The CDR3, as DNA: TGCAGTGCTAGAGATCTGGGGGACTCCTACGAGCAGTACTTC. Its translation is CSARDLGDSYEQYF.

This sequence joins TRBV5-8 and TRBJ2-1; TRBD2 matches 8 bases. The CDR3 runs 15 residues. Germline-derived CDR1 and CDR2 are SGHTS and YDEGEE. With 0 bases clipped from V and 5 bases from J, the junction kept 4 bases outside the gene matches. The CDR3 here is CASSLGTSTNNEQFF. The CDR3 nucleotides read TGTGCCAGCAGCTTGGGGACTAGCACTAACAATGAGCAGTTCTTC.

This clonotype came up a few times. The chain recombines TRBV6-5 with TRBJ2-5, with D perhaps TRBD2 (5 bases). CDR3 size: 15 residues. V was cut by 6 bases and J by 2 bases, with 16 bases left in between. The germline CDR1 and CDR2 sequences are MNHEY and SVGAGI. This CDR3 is CASRDAPGGQETQYF. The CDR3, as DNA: TGTGCCAGCAGAGACGCCCCCGGCGGGCAAGAGACCCAGTACTTC.

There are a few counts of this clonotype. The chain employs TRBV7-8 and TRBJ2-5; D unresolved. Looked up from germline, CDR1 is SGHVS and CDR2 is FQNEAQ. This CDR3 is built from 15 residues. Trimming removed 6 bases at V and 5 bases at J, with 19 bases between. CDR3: CASSSPLSAWETQYF. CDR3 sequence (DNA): TGTGCCAGCAGTTCCCCCCTGTCGGCCTGGGAGACCCAGTACTTC.

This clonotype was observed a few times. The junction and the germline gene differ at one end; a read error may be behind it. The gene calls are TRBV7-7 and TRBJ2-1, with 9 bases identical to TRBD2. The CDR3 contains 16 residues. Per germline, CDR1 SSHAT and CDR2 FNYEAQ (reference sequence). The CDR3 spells CASSPEVAGALLEQFF. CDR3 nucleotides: TGTGCTAGCAGCCCTGAGGTAGCGGGGGCCCTCCTTGAGCAGTTCTTC.

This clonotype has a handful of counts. The CDR3 region is CSVRTVLAKNIQYF. CDR3 DNA: TGCAGTGTTCGGACAGTTTTAGCCAAAAACATTCAGTACTTC. V is TRBV20-1 and J is TRBJ2-4, with D tentatively TRBD1 (6 bases). The germline CDR1 and CDR2 sequences are DFQATT and SNEGSKA (reference sequence). The CDR3 consists of 14 residues. The V gene lost 7 bases and the J gene lost 0 bases, with 13 bases spanning the gap.

CDR3 DNA: TGCAGCGTTACAACGGAGAATAATGAAAAACTGTTTTTT. This codes for CSVTTENNEKLFF. V is TRBV29-1 and J is TRBJ1-4, with D hard to call. The CDR3 contains 13 residues. Trimming cost V 5 bases and J 4 bases, with 11 bases left between them. Germline assignment: CDR1 SQVTM and CDR2 ANQGSEA.

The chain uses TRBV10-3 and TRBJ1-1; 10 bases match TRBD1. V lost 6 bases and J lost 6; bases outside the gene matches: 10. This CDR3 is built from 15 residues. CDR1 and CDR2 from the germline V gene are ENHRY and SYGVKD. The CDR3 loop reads CAIRRSRDRGPEAFF. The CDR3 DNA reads TGTGCCATCAGGAGGTCCCGGGACAGGGGACCTGAAGCTTTCTTT.

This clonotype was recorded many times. The CDR3 DNA reads as TGTGCCAGCAGCTTAGAAATCTACAATGAGCAGTTCTTC. Amino acid sequence: CASSLEIYNEQFF. The rearrangement joins TRBV7-8 to TRBJ2-1; D unresolved. V lost 1 base and J 3 bases, leaving 4 bases between the germline ends. This CDR3 comprises 13 residues. CDR1 SGHVS and CDR2 FQNEAQ come from the germline V gene.

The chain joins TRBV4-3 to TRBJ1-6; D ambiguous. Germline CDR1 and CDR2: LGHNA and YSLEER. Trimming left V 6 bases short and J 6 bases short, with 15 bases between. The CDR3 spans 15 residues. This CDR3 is CASRQPGRGNSPLHF. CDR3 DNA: TGCGCCAGCAGACAACCCGGACGGGGTAATTCACCCCTCCACTTT.

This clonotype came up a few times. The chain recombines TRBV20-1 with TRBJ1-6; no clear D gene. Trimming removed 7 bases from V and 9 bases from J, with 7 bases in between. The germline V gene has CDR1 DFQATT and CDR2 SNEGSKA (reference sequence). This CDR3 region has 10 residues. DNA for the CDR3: TGCAGTGTATACTCTTCACCCCTCCACTTT. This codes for CSVYSSPLHF.

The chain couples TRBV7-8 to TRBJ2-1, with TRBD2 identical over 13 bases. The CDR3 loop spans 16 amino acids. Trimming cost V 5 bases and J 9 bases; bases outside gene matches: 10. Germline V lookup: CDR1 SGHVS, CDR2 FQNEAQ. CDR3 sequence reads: CASSILLAGGQGEQFF. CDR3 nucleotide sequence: TGTGCCAGCAGCATATTACTAGCGGGGGGGCAAGGTGAGCAGTTCTTC.

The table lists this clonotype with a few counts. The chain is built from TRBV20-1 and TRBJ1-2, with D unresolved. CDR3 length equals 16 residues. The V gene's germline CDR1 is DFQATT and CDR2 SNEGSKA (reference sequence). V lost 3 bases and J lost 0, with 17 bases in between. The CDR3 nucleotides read TGCAGTGCTAGCGATTACCGGAAAGGGACTAACTATGGCTACACCTTC. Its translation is CSASDYRKGTNYGYTF.

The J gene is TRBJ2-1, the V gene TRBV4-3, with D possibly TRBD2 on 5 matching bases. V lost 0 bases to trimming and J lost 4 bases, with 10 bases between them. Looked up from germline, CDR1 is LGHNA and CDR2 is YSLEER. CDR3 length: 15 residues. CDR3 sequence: CASSQDFGLYNEQFF. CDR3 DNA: TGCGCCAGCAGCCAAGATTTCGGACTTTACAATGAGCAGTTCTTC.

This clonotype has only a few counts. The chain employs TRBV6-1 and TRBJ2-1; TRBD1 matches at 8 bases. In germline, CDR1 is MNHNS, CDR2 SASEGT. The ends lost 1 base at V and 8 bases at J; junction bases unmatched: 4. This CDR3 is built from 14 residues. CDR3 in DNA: TGTGCCAGCAGTGAAGTCCCGACAGGGGATGAGCAGTTCTTC. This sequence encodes CASSEVPTGDEQFF.

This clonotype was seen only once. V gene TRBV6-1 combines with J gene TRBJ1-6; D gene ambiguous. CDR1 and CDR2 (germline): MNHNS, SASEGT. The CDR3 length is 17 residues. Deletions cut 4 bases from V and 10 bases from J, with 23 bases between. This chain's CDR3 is CASSVGGLGPERSPLHF. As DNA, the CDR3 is TGTGCCAGCAGTGTAGGAGGCCTGGGCCCTGAAAGATCACCCCTCCACTTT.

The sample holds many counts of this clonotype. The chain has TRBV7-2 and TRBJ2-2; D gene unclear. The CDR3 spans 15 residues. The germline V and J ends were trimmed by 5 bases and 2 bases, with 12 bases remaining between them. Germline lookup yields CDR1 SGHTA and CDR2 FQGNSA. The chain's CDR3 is CASSARAANTGELFF. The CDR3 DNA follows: TGTGCCAGCAGCGCCCGGGCGGCAAACACCGGGGAGCTGTTTTTT.